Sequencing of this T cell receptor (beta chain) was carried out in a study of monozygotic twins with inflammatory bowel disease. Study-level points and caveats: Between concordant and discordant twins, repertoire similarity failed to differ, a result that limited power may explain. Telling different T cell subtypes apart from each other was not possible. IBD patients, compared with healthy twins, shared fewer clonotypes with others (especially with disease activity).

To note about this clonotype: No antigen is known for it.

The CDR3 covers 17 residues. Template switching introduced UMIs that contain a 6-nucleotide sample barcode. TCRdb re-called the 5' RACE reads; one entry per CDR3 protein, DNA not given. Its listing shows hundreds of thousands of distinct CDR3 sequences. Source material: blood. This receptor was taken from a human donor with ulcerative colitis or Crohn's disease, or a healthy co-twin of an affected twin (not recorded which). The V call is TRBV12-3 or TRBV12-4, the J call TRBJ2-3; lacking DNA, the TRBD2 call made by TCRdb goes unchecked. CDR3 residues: CASSFGLAGVYPDTQYF.